This T cell receptor (beta chain) was sequenced for a study of T cell responses to AZD1222 COVID-19 vaccine (dated by TCRdb to about 2021). The study in broad terms: AZD1222 recipients whose second dose came at about 4 weeks and those whose second dose came at about 12 weeks were combined into one group, since spike-specific TCR depth and breadth did not differ between the two schedules. TCR sequencing was performed for roughly 250 trial participants, of whom about 200 were given two doses of AZD1222 and around 26 were given two doses of MenACWY control vaccine. Trial participants were enrolled by age into subgroups of 18-55, 56-69 and 70-plus years, and around 150, 29 and 61 TCR-sequenced participants, respectively, were included in these subgroups. General conclusions and limits of the study: Epitopes outside the regions mutated in the B.1.351 and B.1.1.7 variants were reportedly recognized by nearly half of the unique spike-specific TCRs. A significant rise in spike-specific TCR breadth and depth was observed after two AZD1222 doses relative to day 0 and relative to MenACWY recipients. Most participants were white British and females outnumbered males, and the authors suggested that clonal diversity may have been underestimated. In the small 56-69-year group, the increase in depth fell short of significance, most likely because of low power. Conclusions about previously exposed vaccinees are limited, since just five to seven AZD1222 recipients were seropositive for SARS-CoV-2 at baseline. Vaccine-associated CD4 TCRs spanned the whole spike protein, with dominant responses in regions 160-218 and 743-854. No day 14 peak-response samples were available, so repertoires were characterized only after the peak T cell response.

The CDR3 regions of human TCRbeta chains were analyzed by immunosequencing. As for the authors' bioinformatics: TCRs in the repertoires were compared against a reference library of SARS-CoV-2-specific TCRs that had been generated with the MIRA antigen-specificity platform. Breadth meant the fraction of unique TCRs that were SARS-CoV-2-associated, whereas depth meant the fraction of total T cells that were SARS-CoV-2-associated. Using the MIRA data, each spike-specific TCR was mapped to the spike region that the TCR reacts to and placed in a CD4 or CD8 class. Log10-transformed breadth and depth values were compared by one-way ANOVA with Sidak's multiple comparisons tests. TCRdb stores this immuneACCESS table with in-frame sequences only. Part of the clones is absent; in the studies checked, under half of the shortfall reflects unresolved V genes, and no reason is known for the rest. Clone size and V and J calls were adopted from that table, with D and trimming inferred from the DNA. This sample has around 140,000 clones in its table, and less than 95% of those were observed once. The ten biggest clones cover less than 8.5% of the sample.

The germline V gene (reference sequence) yields MNHEY for CDR1 and SMNVEV for CDR2. V has 11 bases trimmed and J has 0 bases trimmed; junction bases matching no gene number 10. The CDR3, from cysteine to phenylalanine, totals 15 residues. Only CDR3 DNA is held: 45 bases, read in frame from base 1. The label giving this sample's time point can be read as: baseline before first vaccination. Vaccinee samples came from UK trials COV001 and COV002, including a single-blind randomized controlled phase 2/3 trial of AZD1222 (ChAdOx1 nCoV-19) in healthy adults. Trial participant PBMC samples were collected at day 0 and day 28 after the second dose for TCRbeta chain sequencing. Remarks on this clone: Its antigen target is currently unknown. Base qualities are not provided; no much larger clone lies one nucleotide away.

This receptor was obtained from an adult in good health. The sequenced sample was peripheral blood, obtained on day 0 of AZD1222 vaccination. This sequence uses TRBV27 and TRBJ1-5; 7 bases in the junction line up with TRBD1. The CDR3 protein is CAVNPGTDSNQPQHF. The DNA is as follows: TGTGCCGTGAACCCCGGGACAGATAGCAATCAGCCCCAGCATTTT.